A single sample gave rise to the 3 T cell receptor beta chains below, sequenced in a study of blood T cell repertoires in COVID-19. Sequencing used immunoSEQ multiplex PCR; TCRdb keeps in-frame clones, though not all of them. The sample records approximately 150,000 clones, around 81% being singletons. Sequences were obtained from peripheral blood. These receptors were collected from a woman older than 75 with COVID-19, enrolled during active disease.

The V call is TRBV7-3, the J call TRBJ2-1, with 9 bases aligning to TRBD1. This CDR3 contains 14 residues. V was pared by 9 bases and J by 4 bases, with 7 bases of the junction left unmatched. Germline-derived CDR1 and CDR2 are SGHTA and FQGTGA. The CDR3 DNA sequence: TGTGCCAGTGCGACAGGGGGAGGTTACAATGAGCAGTTCTTC. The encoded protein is CASATGGGYNEQFF.

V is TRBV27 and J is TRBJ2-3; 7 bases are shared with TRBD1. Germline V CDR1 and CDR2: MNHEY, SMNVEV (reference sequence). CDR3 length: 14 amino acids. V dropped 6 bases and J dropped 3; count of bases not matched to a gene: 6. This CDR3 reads CASRRGQQTDTQYF. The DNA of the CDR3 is TGTGCCAGCAGAAGGGGGCAGCAAACAGATACGCAGTATTTT.

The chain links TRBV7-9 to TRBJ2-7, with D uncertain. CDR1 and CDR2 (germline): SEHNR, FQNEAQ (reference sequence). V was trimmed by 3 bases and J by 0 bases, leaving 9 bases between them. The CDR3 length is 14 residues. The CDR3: CASSFSSGSYEQYF. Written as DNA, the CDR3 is TGTGCCAGCAGCTTTAGTTCGGGCTCCTACGAGCAGTACTTC.